The 21 T cell receptor beta chains below were found in one sample sequenced in a study of T cells after yellow fever vaccination. From the 5' RACE reads, TCRdb called clonotypes with MiXCR, one entry per CDR3 protein. Of 120,000 or so distinct CDR3 sequences in the sample, approximately 7.1% were seen once. The sample in question was CD4+ T cells sorted from PBMCs, obtained about 49 days after the first yellow fever vaccination. Every receptor here comes from a man between 18 and 29 years old who received the YFV17D yellow fever vaccine.

This clonotype was seen repeatedly, ten times or more. The genes are TRBV7-3 and TRBJ1-6; the D is unclear. The germline gives CDR1 SGHTA, CDR2 FQGTGA. With 6 bases removed from V and 7 bases from J, the gap between germline ends came to 16 bases. The CDR3 contains 15 residues. The CDR3 sequence: CASSPGLSQNSPLHF. The CDR3 bases are TGTGCCAGCAGTCCTGGGCTATCCCAGAATTCACCCCTCCACTTT.

At least ten counts were recorded for this clonotype. The CDR3 here is CASSQDGTGHETQYF. DNA for the CDR3: TGCGCCAGCAGCCAAGACGGGACGGGGCACGAGACCCAGTACTTC. The rearrangement uses TRBV4-3 and TRBJ2-5; D is tentatively TRBD1 or TRBD2 (5 bases each). Between the trimmed V and J ends, which lost 0 bases and 5 bases, there was a span of 13 bases. Germline V gene lookup returns CDR1 LGHNA and CDR2 YSLEER. The CDR3 is made up of 15 amino acids.

The V and J genes are TRBV20-1 and TRBJ1-3, with D possibly TRBD1 on 5 matching bases. The CDR3 totals 13 residues. Looked up from germline, CDR1 is DFQATT and CDR2 is SNEGSKA (reference sequence). Trimming cost V 6 bases and J 4 bases, with 13 bases left between them. CDR3 DNA sequence: TGCAGTGCCCCCCGACAGTCAGGAAACACCATATATTTT. Translating it yields CSAPRQSGNTIYF.

This clonotype was observed many times. The gene calls are TRBV6-2 or TRBV6-3 and TRBJ2-5; D gene ambiguous. In germline, CDR1 is MNHEY, CDR2 SVGEGT. The CDR3 consists of 16 residues. Trimming took 2 bases from V and 1 from J, leaving 14 bases between them. The chain's CDR3 is CASSYGSDGGQETQYF. The CDR3 DNA sequence: TGTGCCAGCAGTTACGGGTCGGACGGCGGCCAAGAGACCCAGTACTTC.

This clonotype was seen at least ten times. In nucleotides, the CDR3 is TGTGCCAGCAGCTTAAGAGGCGGGCAGGAGTATGGCTACACCTTC. Protein sequence: CASSLRGGQEYGYTF. The chain is built from TRBV7-2 and TRBJ1-2; D remains unclear. The CDR3 has 15 residues. V was shortened by 2 bases and J by 5 bases, with 15 bases between the two germline ends. Per germline, CDR1 SGHTA and CDR2 FQGNSA.

The chain is built from TRBV9 and TRBJ2-5; D gene uncertain. CDR3 length equals 14 residues. The V gene lost 0 bases and the J gene lost 0 bases, with 6 bases spanning the gap. Per germline, CDR1 SGDLS and CDR2 YYNGEE. The CDR3 loop is CASSVEAYQETQYF. CDR3 nucleotides: TGTGCCAGCAGCGTAGAAGCGTACCAAGAGACCCAGTACTTC.

This clonotype was counted many times. V is TRBV20-1 and J is TRBJ1-5; D unresolved. V was trimmed by 3 bases and J by 0 bases, leaving 9 bases between them. The CDR3 runs to 14 residues. The germline CDR1 and CDR2 sequences are DFQATT and SNEGSKA (reference sequence). CDR3 region: CSARAVASNQPQHF. CDR3 coding DNA: TGCAGTGCTAGGGCAGTCGCTAGCAATCAGCCCCAGCATTTT.

This clonotype has just a few counts. The chain employs TRBV12-3 or TRBV12-4 and TRBJ1-5; 10 bases agree with TRBD1. CDR3 length: 15 amino acids. V was pared by 6 bases and J by 3 bases, with 5 bases of the junction left unmatched. The CDR3 coding sequence is TGTGCCAGCAGCTGGGACAGGGGACACAATCAGCCCCAGCATTTT. The encoded protein is CASSWDRGHNQPQHF.

The rearrangement joins TRBV7-3 to TRBJ1-3, with D possibly being TRBD1 (5 bases). V was cut by 6 bases and J by 2 bases, with 8 bases left in between. The CDR3 is made up of 13 amino acids. In germline, CDR1 is SGHTA, CDR2 FQGTGA. CDR3 sequence reads: CASRTRAGNTIYF. DNA of the CDR3: TGTGCCAGCAGGACCAGGGCTGGAAACACCATATATTTT.

The chain uses TRBV21-1 and TRBJ2-2; the D call TRBD2 from the table was never checked on the DNA. TRBV21-1 is described as a pseudogene. This CDR3 has 14 residues. CDR3 in amino acids: CASSKFRPSGELFF. CDR3 bases: TGTGCCAGCAGCAAATTTAGGCCCTCCGGGGAGCTGTTTTTT.

This clonotype appeared many times. The chain combines TRBV5-1 with TRBJ2-7; D gene ambiguous. The CDR3 is 13 amino acids. Germline V CDR1 and CDR2: SGHRS, YFSETQ. V lost 2 bases, J lost 1 base, and 7 bases lay in between. CDR3 sequence: CASSFSGSYEQYF. The CDR3 coding sequence is TGCGCCAGCAGCTTTAGTGGATCCTACGAGCAGTACTTC. Full variable domain (rest looked up from reference TRBV5-1 and TRBJ2-7): KAGVTQTPRYLIKTRGQQVTLSCSPISGHRSVSWYQQTPGQGLQFLFEYFSETQRNKGNFPGRFSGRQFSNSRSEMNVSTLELGDSALYLCASSFSGSYEQYFGPGTRLTVT.

This chain uses TRBV12-3 or TRBV12-4 with TRBJ1-2, with D uncertain. The CDR3 is 16 amino acids. V was clipped by 3 bases and J by 3 bases, with 17 bases between them. This chain's CDR3 is CASSFGGYPPYYGYTF. CDR3 nucleotides: TGTGCCAGCAGTTTCGGAGGGTACCCCCCTTACTATGGCTACACCTTC.

This clonotype was counted many times. V gene TRBV15 combines with J gene TRBJ2-7, with a weak D call TRBD1 (5 bases). Germline values: CDR1 LNHNV, CDR2 YYDKDF (reference sequence). The CDR3 spans 16 residues. Trimming shortened V by 1 base and J by 6 bases, and 19 bases separated the two germline ends. This CDR3 is CATSRVMAGRTGEQYF. Written as DNA, the CDR3 is TGTGCCACCAGCAGAGTAATGGCAGGGCGAACTGGCGAGCAGTACTTC.

This clonotype was recorded at least ten times. The rearrangement links TRBV28 to TRBJ1-2, with D perhaps TRBD1 (6 bases). The ends were cut back, 7 bases at V and 8 bases at J, with 14 bases in the middle. Germline-derived CDR1 and CDR2 are MDHEN and SYDVKM. The CDR3 runs to 12 residues. The CDR3 loop is CASTLGGYGYTF. Written as DNA, the CDR3 is TGTGCCAGCACACTAGGGGGGTACGGCTACACCTTC.

This clonotype was seen many times. The J gene is TRBJ2-1, the V gene TRBV28; unclear D gene. The CDR3 is 12 amino acids. Germline CDR1 MDHEN, CDR2 SYDVKM. V gave up 2 bases and J gave up 9 bases, with 8 bases separating them. In DNA, the CDR3 is TGTGCCAGCAGTTTAAAGGGCTCTGAGCAGTTCTTC. Translated: CASSLKGSEQFF.

In this sample, this clonotype turned up many times. V is TRBV7-3 and J is TRBJ1-1; D remains unclear. The ends were cut back, 1 base at V and 1 base at J, with 4 bases in the middle. Germline V gene lookup returns CDR1 SGHTA and CDR2 FQGTGA. The CDR3 extends over 13 amino acids. In DNA, the CDR3 is TGTGCCAGCAGCTTAAGGGAGAACACTGAAGCTTTCTTT. It translates to CASSLRENTEAFF.

The genes are TRBV3-1 and TRBJ2-1, with D possibly matching TRBD2 (7 bases). The CDR3 spans 14 residues. V lost 3 bases and J lost 7, with 13 bases in between. CDR1 and CDR2 from the germline V gene are LGHDT and YNNKEL (reference sequence). Here the CDR3 DNA reads TGTGCCAGCAGCCAGCGGGGGCCTGGGAATGAGCAGTTCTTC. It translates to CASSQRGPGNEQFF.

In this sample, this clonotype turned up many times. This chain connects TRBV5-1 to TRBJ2-2; D is unresolved. CDR1 and CDR2 (germline): SGHRS, YFSETQ. The V and J ends lost 0 bases and 0 bases respectively, with 6 bases between them. The CDR3 runs to 15 residues. Here the CDR3 DNA reads TGCGCCAGCAGCTTGGTAGACGCGAACACCGGGGAGCTGTTTTTT. Its translation is CASSLVDANTGELFF.

This clonotype appeared many times. The chain uses TRBV6-6 and TRBJ2-2; 12 bases are a match to TRBD2. CDR1 and CDR2 from the germline V gene are MNHNY and SVGAGI (reference sequence). CDR3 size: 17 residues. After removal of 5 bases from V and 5 bases from J, the junction contained 9 bases not matched to a gene. The CDR3 region has the DNA TGTGCCAGCAGTCTCTCGTCCGGGACTAGCGGGACCGGGGAGCTGTTTTTT. Protein sequence: CASSLSSGTSGTGELFF.

This clonotype was counted ten times or more. The chain links TRBV4-1 to TRBJ2-1; the D gene is possibly TRBD1 (5 bases). Germline assignment: CDR1 MGHRA and CDR2 YSYEKL. The CDR3 spans 15 residues. The germline V and J ends were trimmed by 6 bases and 4 bases, with 16 bases remaining between them. CDR3 region: CASRGAGMDYNEQFF. DNA for the CDR3: TGCGCCAGCAGAGGGGCAGGGATGGATTACAATGAGCAGTTCTTC.

This chain joins TRBV3-1 and TRBJ1-6, with D unclear. The V and J ends lost 2 bases and 6 bases respectively, with 8 bases between them. CDR1 and CDR2 from the germline V gene are LGHDT and YNNKEL (reference sequence). CDR3 length: 14 residues. CDR3 sequence reads: CASSQMTGNSPLHF. CDR3 bases: TGTGCCAGCAGCCAAATGACGGGTAATTCACCCCTCCACTTT.